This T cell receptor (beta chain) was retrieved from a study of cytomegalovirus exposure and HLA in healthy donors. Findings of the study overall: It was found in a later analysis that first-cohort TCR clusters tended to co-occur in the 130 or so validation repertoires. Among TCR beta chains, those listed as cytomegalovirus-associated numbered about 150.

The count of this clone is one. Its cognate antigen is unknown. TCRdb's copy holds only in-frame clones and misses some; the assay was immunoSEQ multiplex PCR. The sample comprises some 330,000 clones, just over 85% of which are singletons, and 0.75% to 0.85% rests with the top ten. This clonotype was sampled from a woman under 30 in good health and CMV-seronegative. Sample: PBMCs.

The CDR3 loop is CAISDSRGRAVTGELFF. For the CDR3, the DNA is TGTGCCATCAGTGACTCTCGCGGGAGGGCCGTTACCGGGGAGCTGTTTTTT. The rearrangement links TRBV10-3 to TRBJ2-2; 9 nucleotides agree with TRBD2. CDR1 and CDR2 from the germline V gene are ENHRY and SYGVKD. J gave up 5 bases and V 3 bases, and 10 bases lay outside the gene matches. CDR3 length: 17 residues.